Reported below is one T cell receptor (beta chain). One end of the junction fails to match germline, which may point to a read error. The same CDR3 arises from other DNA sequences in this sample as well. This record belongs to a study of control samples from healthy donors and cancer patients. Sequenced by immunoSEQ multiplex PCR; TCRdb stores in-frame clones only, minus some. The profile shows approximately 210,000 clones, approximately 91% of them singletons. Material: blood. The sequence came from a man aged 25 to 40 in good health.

CDR3 region: CASNSGNTEAFF. In DNA form, the CDR3 reads TGTGCTAGCAATTCAGGGAACACTGAAGCTTTCTTT. J is TRBJ1-1 and V is TRBV6-5; D unresolved. This CDR3 spans 12 amino acids. Germline lookup yields CDR1 MNHEY and CDR2 SVGAGI.